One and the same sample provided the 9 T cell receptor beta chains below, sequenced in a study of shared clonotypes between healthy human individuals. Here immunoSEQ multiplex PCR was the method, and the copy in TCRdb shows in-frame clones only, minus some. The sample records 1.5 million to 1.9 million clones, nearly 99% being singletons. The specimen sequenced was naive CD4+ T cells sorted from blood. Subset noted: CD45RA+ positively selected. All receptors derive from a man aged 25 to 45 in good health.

This CDR3 is CALAEGVDYILNEQYF. Here the CDR3 DNA reads TGTGCCCTCGCGGAGGGTGTGGACTACATCCTAAACGAGCAGTACTTC. The chain uses TRBV12-2 and TRBJ2-7; no check of the table's D call, TRBD2, against the DNA was made. TRBV12-2 is labeled a pseudogene. The CDR3 has 16 residues.

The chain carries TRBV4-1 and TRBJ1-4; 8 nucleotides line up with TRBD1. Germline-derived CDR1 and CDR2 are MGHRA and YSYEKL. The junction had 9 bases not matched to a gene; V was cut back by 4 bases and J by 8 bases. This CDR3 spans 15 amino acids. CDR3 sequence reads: CASSRRTGSDEKLFF. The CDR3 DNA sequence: TGCGCCAGCAGCCGCCGGACAGGGAGTGACGAAAAACTGTTTTTT.

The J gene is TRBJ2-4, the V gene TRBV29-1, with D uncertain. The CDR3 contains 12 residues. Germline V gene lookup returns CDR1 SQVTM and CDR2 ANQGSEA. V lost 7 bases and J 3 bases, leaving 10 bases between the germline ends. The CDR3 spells CSASVGKNIQYF. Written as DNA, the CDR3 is TGCAGCGCGTCCGTTGGCAAAAACATTCAGTACTTC.

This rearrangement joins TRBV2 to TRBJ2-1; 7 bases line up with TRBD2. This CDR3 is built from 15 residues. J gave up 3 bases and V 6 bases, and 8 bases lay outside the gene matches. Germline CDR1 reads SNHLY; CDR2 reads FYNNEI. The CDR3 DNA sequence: TGTGCCAGCAGGGGGAGCGGGACGCTCTACAATGAGCAGTTCTTC. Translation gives CASRGSGTLYNEQFF.

CDR3 coding DNA: TGTGCCAGCAGCCAACTCCGGGACAGGGGGCGAAGTAATCAGCCCCAGCATTTT. It yields the protein CASSQLRDRGRSNQPQHF. The chain combines TRBV5-8 with TRBJ1-5; 12 nucleotides align to TRBD1. Germline V CDR1 and CDR2: SGHTS, YDEGEE. J was trimmed by 4 bases and V by 4 bases; bases with no gene match: 12. This CDR3 contains 18 residues. Full variable domain (outside the CDR3, taken from reference TRBV5-8 and TRBJ1-5): EAGVTQSPTHLIKTRGQQATLRCSPISGHTSVYWYQQALGLGLQFLLWYDEGEERNRGNFPPRFSGRQFPNYSSELNVNALELEDSALYLCASSQLRDRGRSNQPQHFGDGTRLSIL.

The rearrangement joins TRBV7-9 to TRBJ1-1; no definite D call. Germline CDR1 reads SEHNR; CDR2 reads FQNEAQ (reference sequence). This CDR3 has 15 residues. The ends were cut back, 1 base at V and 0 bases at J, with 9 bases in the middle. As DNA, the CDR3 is TGTGCCAGCAGCTTAGGTCTGGGGTTGAACACTGAAGCTTTCTTT. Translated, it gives CASSLGLGLNTEAFF.

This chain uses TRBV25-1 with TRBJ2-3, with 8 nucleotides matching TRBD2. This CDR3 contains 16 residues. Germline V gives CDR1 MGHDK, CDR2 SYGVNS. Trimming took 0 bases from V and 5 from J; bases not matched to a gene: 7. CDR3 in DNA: TGTGCCAGCAGTGAATATAAAGGACTAGCTGTAGATACGCAGTATTTT. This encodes CASSEYKGLAVDTQYF.

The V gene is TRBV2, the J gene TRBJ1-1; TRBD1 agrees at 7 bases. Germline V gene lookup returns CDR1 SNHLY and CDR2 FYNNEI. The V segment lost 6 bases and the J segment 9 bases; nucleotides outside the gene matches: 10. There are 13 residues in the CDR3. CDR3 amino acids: CASRDDRVGKAFF. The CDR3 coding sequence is TGTGCCAGCAGGGATGACAGGGTTGGGAAAGCTTTCTTT.

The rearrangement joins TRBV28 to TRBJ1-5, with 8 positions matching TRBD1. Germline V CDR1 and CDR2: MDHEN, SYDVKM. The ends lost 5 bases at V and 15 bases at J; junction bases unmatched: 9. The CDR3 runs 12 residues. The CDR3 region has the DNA TGTGCCAGCAGTCAATGGGACAGGCTTTCGCATTTT. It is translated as CASSQWDRLSHF.